The rows below give T cell receptor beta chains drawn from one sample of a study of CD8+CD57+ T cells in acquired aplastic anemia. MiXCR, run by TCRdb on the reads, gives a single entry per CDR3 protein. The profile shows 160,000 or so distinct CDR3 sequences, 45% to 55% of them singletons. Sequencing was performed on sorted CD4+, CD8+, or CD8+CD57+ T cells (not recorded which) from PBMCs. The source of these receptors is a human donor with aplastic anemia. Both conserved end residues are part of each CDR3. Fields, in order: V gene, clone size, D gene, J gene, CDR3 protein, CDR3 DNA. A D gene is named only where the DNA matches it firmly. Clone size is stated in some rows and not others, as once, few, many or a class when expanded.

V gene: TRBV28
clone size: NA
D gene: TRBD1
J gene: TRBJ1-4
CDR3 protein: CASSAHSTGISEKLFF
CDR3 DNA: TGTGCCAGCAGTGCGCATTCGACAGGGATTAGTGAAAAACTGTTTTTT

V gene: TRBV15
clone size: NA
D gene: TRBD2
J gene: TRBJ2-5
CDR3 protein: CATSGYSGTSGGTQYF
CDR3 DNA: TGTGCCACCAGCGGATACTCCGGGACTAGCGGGGGGACCCAGTACTTC

V gene: TRBV10-3
clone size: NA
D gene: TRBD2
J gene: TRBJ2-7
CDR3 protein: CAIRAGTSGVSYEQYF
CDR3 DNA: TGTGCCATCAGAGCGGGGACTAGCGGAGTTTCCTACGAGCAGTACTTC

V gene: TRBV7-2
clone size: many
D gene: NA
J gene: TRBJ1-5
CDR3 protein: CASSLDQGPNQPQHF
CDR3 DNA: TGTGCCAGCAGCTTAGATCAGGGGCCCAATCAGCCCCAGCATTTT

V gene: TRBV2
clone size: NA
D gene: NA
J gene: TRBJ2-5
CDR3 protein: CASSGDTQETQYF
CDR3 DNA: TGTGCCAGCAGTGGGGACACGCAAGAGACCCAGTACTTC

V gene: TRBV5-1
clone size: many
D gene: NA
J gene: TRBJ2-3
CDR3 protein: CASRAGLSTDTQYF
CDR3 DNA: TGCGCCAGCAGGGCGGGGCTAAGCACAGATACGCAGTATTTT

V gene: TRBV11-2
clone size: NA
D gene: TRBD1
J gene: TRBJ2-2
CDR3 protein: CASNAQGAQNTGELFF
CDR3 DNA: TGTGCCAGCAACGCGCAGGGGGCGCAGAACACCGGGGAGCTGTTTTTT

V gene: TRBV29-1
clone size: NA
D gene: TRBD2
J gene: TRBJ2-7
CDR3 protein: CSVAGGRTYEQYF
CDR3 DNA: TGCAGCGTTGCGGGGGGGCGAACCTACGAGCAGTACTTC

V gene: TRBV19
clone size: many
D gene: NA
J gene: TRBJ2-2
CDR3 protein: CASSMGGGNTGELFF
CDR3 DNA: TGTGCCAGTAGTATGGGCGGCGGCAACACCGGGGAGCTGTTTTTT

V gene: TRBV29-1
clone size: medium-sized
D gene: NA
J gene: TRBJ1-1
CDR3 protein: CSVDPLPGQAFF
CDR3 DNA: TGCAGCGTCGATCCACTACCGGGGCAAGCTTTCTTT

V gene: TRBV20-1
clone size: NA
D gene: NA
J gene: TRBJ2-5
CDR3 protein: CSARKGPRETQYF
CDR3 DNA: TGCAGTGCTAGGAAAGGACCGAGAGAGACCCAGTACTTC

V gene: TRBV9
clone size: once
D gene: NA
J gene: TRBJ2-2
CDR3 protein: CASSTGHTGELFF
CDR3 DNA: TGTGCCAGCAGCACCGGTCACACCGGGGAGCTGTTTTTT